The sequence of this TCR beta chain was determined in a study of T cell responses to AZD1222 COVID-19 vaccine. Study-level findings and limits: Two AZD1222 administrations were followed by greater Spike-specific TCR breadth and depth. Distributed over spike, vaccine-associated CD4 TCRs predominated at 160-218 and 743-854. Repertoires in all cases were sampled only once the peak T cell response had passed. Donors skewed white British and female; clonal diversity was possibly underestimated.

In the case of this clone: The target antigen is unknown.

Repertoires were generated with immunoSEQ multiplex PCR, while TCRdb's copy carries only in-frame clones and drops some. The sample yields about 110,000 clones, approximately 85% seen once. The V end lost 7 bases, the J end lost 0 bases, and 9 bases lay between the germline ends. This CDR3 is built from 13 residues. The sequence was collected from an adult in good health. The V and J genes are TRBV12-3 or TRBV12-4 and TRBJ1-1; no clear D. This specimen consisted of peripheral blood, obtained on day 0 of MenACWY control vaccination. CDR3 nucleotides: TGTGCCAGCAACCAGAGGGTGAACACTGAAGCTTTCTTT. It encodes CASNQRVNTEAFF.